Below, 9 T cell receptor beta chains from the same sample are listed, as sequenced in a study of T cell clonality in common variable immunodeficiency. The method was immunoSEQ multiplex PCR; TCRdb's version includes in-frame clones alone and lacks a portion of them. Listed for the sample are approximately 81,000 clones, none seen a single time. The sequenced material came from peripheral blood mononuclear cells. The source of these receptors is a person aged 18-69 years in good health.

This clone appeared many times. The read comes to an end 3 residues before the CDR3 does, leaving the germline J gene to fill in the end. The chain joins TRBV20-1 to TRBJ1-5; the D gene is possibly TRBD1 (5 bases). V was cut by 5 bases and J by 6 bases, with 20 bases left in between. The CDR3 spans 15 residues. Germline V gene lookup returns CDR1 DFQATT and CDR2 SNEGSKA (reference sequence). Incomplete CDR3 DNA: TGCAGTGCTGACCCCAGTGGGGCCTCAGGTCAGCCC. This sequence encodes CSADPSGASGQP. From start to end, the CDR3 is CSADPSGASGQPQHF.

Worth noting for this clone: Coverage ceases 3 residues before the CDR3 finishes, and the germline J gene fills in the end. The chain couples TRBV5-6 to TRBJ1-1; D uncertain. Germline V gene lookup returns CDR1 SGHDT and CDR2 YYEEEE. The V gene lost 7 bases and the J gene lost 1 base, with 5 bases spanning the gap. This CDR3 is built from 11 residues. The sequenced part of the CDR3 DNA is TGTGCCAGCTCCCGGAACACTGAA. Translating gives CASSRNTE. The whole CDR3 reads CASSRNTEAFF.

This clone was seen at least ten times. The read comes to an end 3 residues before the CDR3 does, leaving the germline J gene to fill in the end. J is TRBJ2-2 and V is TRBV20-1; TRBD1 aligns across 7 bases. The V gene end was trimmed by 0 bases and the J gene end by 2 bases; junction bases not matched to a gene: 9. Germline CDR1 DFQATT, CDR2 SNEGSKA (reference sequence). The CDR3 has 17 residues. Partial CDR3 DNA: TGCAGTGCTAGAGACCCCTCTGACAGGGCTAACACCGGGGAG. The encoded protein is CSARDPSDRANTGE. The full CDR3 protein reads CSARDPSDRANTGELFF.

In its sample, this clone was seen many times. The CDR3 end lies 3 residues beyond the end of the read and is filled in from the germline J gene. The chain combines TRBV7-6 with TRBJ2-7, with D perhaps matching TRBD2 (6 bases). V lost 4 bases and J lost 2, with 12 bases in between. The CDR3 is 14 amino acids. The germline V gene has CDR1 SGHVS and CDR2 FNYEAQ. CDR3 loop: CASSSRGGAYEQYF. The CDR3 bases that were read are TGTGCCAGCAGCTCCCGCGGAGGGGCCTACGAG.

This clone came up many times. One junction end disagrees with the germline gene, perhaps due to a read error. Incomplete CDR3 DNA: TGCGCCAGCAGCCATCCCCGCGGACAGGGGAACACCGGGGAG. Protein product: CASSHPRGQGNTGE. The whole CDR3 protein is CASSHPRGQGNTGELFF. This rearrangement joins TRBV4-2 to TRBJ2-2; the match to TRBD1 covers 8 bases. The missing CDR3 end, 3 residues past where the read stops, is filled in from the germline J gene. Germline CDR1 is LGHNA and CDR2 is YNFKEQ. The length of the CDR3 is 17 residues.

Many counts were recorded for this clone. The sequence runs out 3 residues before the end of the CDR3; the remainder is reconstructed from the germline J gene. V and J are TRBV5-4 and TRBJ2-3; D is unclear. CDR1 is SGHNT and CDR2 is YYREEE in the germline V gene (reference sequence). CDR3 size: 14 residues. Trimming removed 3 bases at V and 2 bases at J, with 10 bases between. The part of the CDR3 DNA that was read is TGTGCCAGCAGCTCGTCAGGATTCACAGATACG. This gives the protein CASSSSGFTDT. The full CDR3 protein reads CASSSSGFTDTQYF.

This clone was detected ten times or more. Sequencing ends 3 residues short of the CDR3 end; the germline J gene provides the rest. V and J are TRBV3-1 (or the pseudogene TRBV3-2) and TRBJ1-4; no definite D call. Trimming left V 5 bases short and J 8 bases short, with 9 bases between. Germline V gene data show CDR1 as LGHDT and CDR2 as YNNKEL (reference sequence). The CDR3 sequence is 12 residues long. CDR3 in amino acids: CASSDKREKLFF. The covered CDR3 bases are TGTGCCAGCAGCGATAAGAGGGAAAAA.

This clone came up many times. The read ends 3 residues early relative to the CDR3; the germline J gene fills the gap. The rearrangement links TRBV20-1 to TRBJ2-5, with 10 bases fitting TRBD2. V shed 3 bases, J shed 4 bases, and the junction held 11 bases outside the gene matches. The CDR3 is 16 residues long. Germline V lookup: CDR1 DFQATT, CDR2 SNEGSKA (reference sequence). CDR3 amino acids: CSASLAAGGPGETQYF. The part of the CDR3 DNA that was read is TGCAGTGCTAGTTTAGCAGCGGGAGGGCCGGGAGAGACC.

This clone was seen ten or more times. The read halts 3 residues ahead of the CDR3 end, with the missing end drawn from the germline J gene. V gene TRBV2 combines with J gene TRBJ1-5; D not certain. Germline CDR1 SNHLY, CDR2 FYNNEI. The CDR3 loop spans 14 amino acids. V lost 6 bases to trimming and J lost 0 bases, with 9 bases between them. Partial CDR3 DNA: TGTGCCAGCAGGGAAAGGGTTAGCAATCAGCCC. It translates to CASRERVSNQP. The whole CDR3 region reads CASRERVSNQPQHF.